Following are 14 T cell receptor beta chains from one sample sequenced in a study of early stage breast cancer tumors. Assay used: immunoSEQ multiplex PCR; TCRdb lists only in-frame clones, some missing. This table has some 41,000 clones, about 78% appearing once. Input material: blood. The receptors were sampled from a person aged 45 to 59 with breast cancer.

The genes are TRBV5-1 and TRBJ1-4, with D uncertain. Per germline, CDR1 SGHRS and CDR2 YFSETQ. Trimming shortened V by 3 bases and J by 5 bases, and 8 bases separated the two germline ends. The CDR3 totals 13 residues. This CDR3 reads CASSSPRNEKLFF. CDR3 nucleotide sequence: TGCGCCAGCAGCTCCCCCAGAAATGAAAAACTGTTTTTT.

The chain combines TRBV11-2 with TRBJ2-7, with TRBD1 matching 7 bases. J lost 4 bases, V lost 5 bases, and 8 bases had no gene match. This CDR3 spans 14 amino acids. Germline values: CDR1 SGHAT, CDR2 FQNNGV. CDR3 sequence reads: CASSRPSRGYEQYF. DNA for the CDR3: TGTGCCAGCAGCCGCCCGTCCAGGGGGTACGAGCAGTACTTC.

This clone was seen a few times. The DNA of the CDR3 is TGTGCCAGCAGTTATCCGGACAGGGCCTCCTACGAGCAGTACTTC. It encodes CASSYPDRASYEQYF. V and J are TRBV6-6 and TRBJ2-7; TRBD1 matches 8 bases. Germline V gene data show CDR1 as MNHNY and CDR2 as SVGAGI (reference sequence). This CDR3 is built from 15 residues. V was pared by 3 bases and J by 0 bases, with 4 bases of the junction left unmatched.

This clone appeared once. The chain recombines TRBV5-1 with TRBJ2-3; D is perhaps TRBD2 (7 bases). CDR1 is SGHRS, CDR2 YFSETQ, per germline. This CDR3 contains 15 residues. The V end lost 2 bases, the J end lost 2 bases, and 12 bases lay between the germline ends. CDR3 bases: TGCGCCAGCAGCTTAATCGGGGGGCCCACAGATACGCAGTATTTT. Amino acids: CASSLIGGPTDTQYF.

This clone was counted between two and nine times. The chain carries TRBV10-3 and TRBJ2-3, with TRBD2 identical over 12 bases. J was trimmed by 0 bases and V by 8 bases; bases with no gene match: 9. The CDR3 has 17 residues. Looked up from germline, CDR1 is ENHRY and CDR2 is SYGVKD. The DNA of the CDR3 is TGTGCCATCCAAAGGACTAGCGGGGCGACTAGCACAGATACGCAGTATTTT. Translation: CAIQRTSGATSTDTQYF.

The chain employs TRBV19 and TRBJ2-3, with TRBD2 matching over 14 bases. Trimming removed 6 bases from V and 0 bases from J; junction bases left unmatched: 8. CDR1 and CDR2 (germline): LNHDA, SQIVND (reference sequence). The CDR3 is made up of 18 amino acids. The CDR3 DNA reads as TGTGCCAGTAGCCGTGGACTAGCGGGGGGCTTTAGCACAGATACGCAGTATTTT. Amino acid sequence: CASSRGLAGGFSTDTQYF.

This chain joins TRBV11-2 and TRBJ2-3; D is perhaps TRBD1 (6 bases). The V end was cut by 5 bases, the J end by 4 bases, with 10 bases between. Per germline, CDR1 SGHAT and CDR2 FQNNGV. The CDR3 is 13 residues long. The chain's CDR3 is CASSRQGSDTQYF. The CDR3 nucleotides are TGTGCCAGCAGCAGGCAGGGGTCAGATACGCAGTATTTT.

This clone was observed once. V usage is TRBV7-2 and J usage is TRBJ2-5; a weak D match, TRBD1 (5 bases). CDR1 SGHTA and CDR2 FQGNSA come from the germline V gene. V lost 4 bases, J lost 1 base, and 13 bases lay in between. This CDR3 region has 15 residues. This CDR3 reads CASSYQTVAQETQYF. CDR3 DNA sequence: TGTGCCAGCAGCTACCAGACAGTAGCCCAAGAGACCCAGTACTTC. The full variable domain, with the rest looked up from reference TRBV7-2 and TRBJ2-5, is GAGVSQSPSNKVTEKGKDVELRCDPISGHTALYWYRQSLGQGLEFLIYFQGNSAPDKSGLPSDRFSAERTGGSVSTLTIQRTQQEDSAVYLCASSYQTVAQETQYFGPGTRLLVL.

This clone has a handful of counts. This chain uses TRBV10-2 with TRBJ2-7; D is possibly TRBD1 (5 bases). CDR3 size: 14 residues. Germline V gene lookup returns CDR1 WSHSY and CDR2 SAAADI. V lost 1 base and J 3 bases, leaving 10 bases between the germline ends. The CDR3 region has the DNA TGCGCCAGCAGTGAGTATCAGGGAATCTACGAGCAGTACGTC. Its protein is CASSEYQGIYEQYV.

The V gene is TRBV19, the J gene TRBJ1-1; a weak D match, TRBD1 (5 bases). The germline V and J ends were trimmed by 8 bases and 6 bases, with 19 bases remaining between them. Germline lookup yields CDR1 LNHDA and CDR2 SQIVND (reference sequence). The length of the CDR3 is 14 residues. The CDR3 here is CASGSTYGGAEAFF. The CDR3 DNA follows: TGTGCCAGTGGCTCCACATACGGGGGAGCTGAAGCTTTCTTT.

The chain couples TRBV27 to TRBJ2-5; D might be TRBD1 (6 bases). The CDR3 covers 14 residues. Looked up from germline, CDR1 is MNHEY and CDR2 is SMNVEV (reference sequence). V was cut by 5 bases and J by 2 bases, with 12 bases left in between. In DNA, the CDR3 is TGTGCCAGCAGTACCCGGACAGCACAAGAGACCCAGTACTTC. It specifies CASSTRTAQETQYF.

For the CDR3, the DNA is TGTGCCAGCAGCGTAGCGAGCACCGGGGAGCTGTTTTTT. The encoded protein is CASSVASTGELFF. V and J are TRBV9 and TRBJ2-2; D unclear. CDR1 and CDR2 (germline): SGDLS, YYNGEE. The CDR3 runs to 13 residues. V was cut by 0 bases and J by 4 bases, with 4 bases left in between.

The chain is built from TRBV6-1 and TRBJ2-7; tentatively, D is TRBD1 (5 bases). The V gene lost 0 bases and the J gene lost 10 bases, with 19 bases spanning the gap. The CDR3 length is 15 residues. Germline V lookup: CDR1 MNHNS, CDR2 SASEGT. The DNA for the CDR3 is TGTGCCAGCAGTGAAGCCCCAGGGTTAGCACTCGGACAGTACGTC. Translation gives CASSEAPGLALGQYV.

The chain recombines TRBV5-4 with TRBJ2-3; tentative D call: TRBD2 (5 bases). Germline CDR1 SGHNT, CDR2 YYREEE (reference sequence). The V gene lost 1 base and the J gene lost 2 bases, with 11 bases spanning the gap. This CDR3 comprises 15 residues. CDR3 DNA sequence: TGTGCCAGCAGCTTGAGAGCGGAGTTCACAGATACGCAGTATTTT. Translating it yields CASSLRAEFTDTQYF.